The 24 T cell receptor beta chains presented below share a single source sample, sequenced in a study of graft-versus-host responses after intestinal transplantation. These receptors' antigens are unknown. Sequenced by immunoSEQ multiplex PCR; TCRdb stores in-frame clones only, minus some. The repertoire holds around 100,000 clones, with roughly 93% as singletons. This sample comprised unstimulated CD8+ T cells sorted from spleen or lymph node cells, obtained before intestinal transplant. Receptor source: a human donor who received an intestinal transplant.

The rearrangement joins TRBV9 to TRBJ2-3; 9 bases are shared with TRBD2. CDR3 size: 17 residues. Per the germline V gene, CDR1 is SGDLS and CDR2 is YYNGEE. The trim removed 2 bases at V and 4 bases at J, leaving 11 bases unmatched. The CDR3 DNA reads as TGTGCCAGCAGCGTCCCCAGGGCTAGCGGGGACCCAGATACGCAGTATTTT. Translation: CASSVPRASGDPDTQYF. Full variable domain (rest looked up from reference TRBV9 and TRBJ2-3): DSGVTQTPKHLITATGQRVTLRCSPRSGDLSVYWYQQSLDQGLQFLIQYYNGEERAKGNILERFSAQQFPDLHSELNLSSLELGDSALYFCASSVPRASGDPDTQYFGPGTRLTVL.

This chain connects TRBV4-1 to TRBJ1-4; D not certain. The V end lost 0 bases, the J end lost 5 bases, and 22 bases lay between the germline ends. CDR1 and CDR2 from the germline V gene are MGHRA and YSYEKL. The CDR3 extends over 19 amino acids. The CDR3 protein is CASSQEGSGVIGLNEKLFF. CDR3 nucleotide sequence: TGCGCCAGCAGCCAAGAAGGGTCAGGAGTGATAGGTTTGAATGAAAAACTGTTTTTT.

The chain carries TRBV11-2 and TRBJ2-1; maybe TRBD1 (7 bases). V was clipped by 5 bases and J by 4 bases, with 9 bases between them. CDR1 and CDR2 from the germline V gene are SGHAT and FQNNGV. CDR3 length: 13 amino acids. The CDR3 nucleotides read TGTGCCAGCAGCCAGGGGGGATACAATGAGCAGTTCTTC. This encodes CASSQGGYNEQFF.

The rearrangement uses TRBV2 and TRBJ2-5; the D is unclear. The germline V gene encodes CDR1 SNHLY and CDR2 FYNNEI. V lost 11 bases to trimming and J lost 0 bases, with 16 bases between them. The CDR3 runs to 14 residues. For the CDR3, the DNA is TGTGCCTCATACTCGCCCCGATACCAAGAGACCCAGTACTTC. Translation: CASYSPRYQETQYF.

The rearrangement uses TRBV12-5 and TRBJ1-6; D not resolved. Trimming shortened V by 1 base and J by 9 bases, and 10 bases separated the two germline ends. The CDR3 sequence is 14 residues long. Germline CDR1 LGHNT, CDR2 FRNRAP. CDR3 nucleotide sequence: TGTGCTAGTGGTTTGGCGGGGAAGCTTTCACCCCTCCACTTT. Translated, it gives CASGLAGKLSPLHF.

The rearrangement links TRBV27 to TRBJ1-1; D gene unclear. This CDR3 has 13 amino acids. Deletions cut 3 bases from V and 8 bases from J, with 13 bases between. Germline V gene sequence: CDR1 MNHEY, CDR2 SMNVEV (reference sequence). The chain's CDR3 is CASSFGNPTEAFF. Written as DNA, the CDR3 is TGTGCCAGCAGTTTTGGGAATCCCACCGAAGCTTTCTTT.

V gene TRBV5-6 combines with J gene TRBJ2-5; 15 positions match TRBD2. CDR3 length equals 16 residues. Germline trimming cut 3 bases from V and 4 bases from J; bases unmatched to any gene: 4. Germline V lookup: CDR1 SGHDT, CDR2 YYEEEE. Written as DNA, the CDR3 is TGTGCCAGCAGCTGGACTAGCGGGGGGGAGGGAGAGACCCAGTACTTC. Translation: CASSWTSGGEGETQYF.

V and J are TRBV6-1 and TRBJ2-3; 11 bases map to TRBD2. Germline V CDR1 and CDR2: MNHNS, SASEGT. Losses at the gene ends were 4 bases for V and 7 bases for J; bases not matched to a gene: 7. CDR3 length: 15 amino acids. CDR3 protein: CASSVPTSGENTQYF. CDR3 bases: TGTGCCAGCAGTGTCCCGACTAGCGGGGAGAATACGCAGTATTTT.

This sequence joins TRBV5-1 and TRBJ2-1; D is unclear. CDR1 and CDR2 (germline): SGHRS, YFSETQ. The V gene lost 0 bases and the J gene lost 0 bases, with 13 bases spanning the gap. This CDR3 has 17 residues. CDR3 sequence: CASSLESSGYSYNEQFF. CDR3 in DNA: TGCGCCAGCAGCTTGGAATCGTCGGGTTACTCCTACAATGAGCAGTTCTTC.

This rearrangement joins TRBV4-1 to TRBJ2-7, with D perhaps TRBD1 (6 bases). The CDR3 has 14 residues. Germline CDR1 reads MGHRA; CDR2 reads YSYEKL. V was cut by 1 base and J by 5 bases, with 12 bases left in between. CDR3 sequence (DNA): TGCGCCAGCAGCCAAGGGGTGGACAGCAACGAGCAGTACTTC. Translated, it gives CASSQGVDSNEQYF.

The rearrangement links TRBV4-1 to TRBJ1-5; D is unclear. Germline CDR1 reads MGHRA; CDR2 reads YSYEKL. The CDR3 sequence is 17 residues long. The ends were cut back, 0 bases at V and 6 bases at J, with 18 bases in the middle. The CDR3 spells CASSQDMVMGLGQPQHF. In nucleotides, the CDR3 is TGCGCCAGCAGCCAAGATATGGTCATGGGTTTGGGTCAGCCCCAGCATTTT.

The rearrangement joins TRBV21-1 to TRBJ2-7; the table assigns TRBD1, which was not confirmed against the DNA. TRBV21-1 is marked as a pseudogene. This CDR3 comprises 13 residues. The CDR3, as DNA: TGTGAAAGGGGGGACAGGGGAACCTACGAGCAGTACTTC. This gives the protein CERGDRGTYEQYF.

This rearrangement joins TRBV16 to TRBJ2-1; D unresolved. Looked up from germline, CDR1 is KGHSY and CDR2 is FQNENV. Trimming took off 0 bases at V and 10 bases at J, with 13 bases between the two ends. The CDR3 consists of 14 residues. In DNA form, the CDR3 reads TGTGCCAGCAGCCAATCGGGTACCGGCCTCGAGCAGTTCTTC. As protein: CASSQSGTGLEQFF. Looking up the rest from reference TRBV16 and TRBJ2-1 gives the full variable domain: GEEVAQTPKHLVRGEGQKAKLYCAPIKGHSYVFWYQQVLKNEFKFLISFQNENVFDETGMPKERFSAKCLPNSPCSLEIQATKLEDSAVYFCASSQSGTGLEQFFGPGTRLTVL.

As for this clone: At one of its ends the junction is not consistent with the germline gene, which may arise from a read error. The rearrangement joins TRBV2 to TRBJ2-1; perhaps TRBD2 as D (5 bases). This CDR3 comprises 23 residues. The germline V gene encodes CDR1 SNHLY and CDR2 FYNNEI. CDR3 bases: TGTGCCAGCAGTGAAGCGCTTCACCGATTGGGTTCGTCCGAGAGGGTCTCCTGCAATGAGCAGTTCTTC. Protein sequence: CASSEALHRLGSSERVSCNEQFF.

The chain links TRBV4-1 to TRBJ2-5; 16 bases map to TRBD2. The CDR3 is 18 residues long. Germline assignment: CDR1 MGHRA and CDR2 YSYEKL. Trimming cost V 0 bases and J 1 base; bases outside gene matches: 2. The CDR3 nucleotides are TGCGCCAGCAGCCAAGAGGGACTAGCGGGGGGGTTCCAAGAGACCCAGTACTTC. As protein: CASSQEGLAGGFQETQYF.

The V call is TRBV7-9, the J call TRBJ1-1; D is possibly TRBD1 (5 bases). The CDR3 spans 12 residues. Trimming took 5 bases from V and 8 from J, leaving 12 bases between them. Germline V gene sequence: CDR1 SEHNR, CDR2 FQNEAQ (reference sequence). The CDR3 region has the DNA TGTGCCAGCAGCCCAGCTACAGGAGAAGCTTTCTTT. Its translation is CASSPATGEAFF.

The chain has TRBV15 and TRBJ2-3; 11 positions agree with TRBD2. Germline loops: CDR1 LNHNV, CDR2 YYDKDF (reference sequence). This CDR3 contains 18 residues. The trim removed 0 bases at V and 4 bases at J, leaving 9 bases unmatched. DNA of the CDR3: TGTGCCACCAGCAGAGAGGGCTTAGCGGGGGGGCCCCCAGATACGCAGTATTTT. Protein product: CATSREGLAGGPPDTQYF. Complete variable domain (other parts from reference TRBV15 and TRBJ2-3): DAMVIQNPRYQVTQFGKPVTLSCSQTLNHNVMYWYQQKSSQAPKLLFHYYDKDFNNEADTPDNFQSRRPNTSFCFLDIRSPGLGDTAMYLCATSREGLAGGPPDTQYFGPGTRLTVL.

CDR3 region: CASSQVARPNTEAFF. The DNA for the CDR3 is TGCGCCAGCAGCCAAGTCGCCAGACCGAACACTGAAGCTTTCTTT. The rearrangement uses TRBV4-1 and TRBJ1-1; no definite D call. V dropped 1 base and J dropped 1 base, with 10 bases sitting between them. The length of the CDR3 is 15 residues. Germline lookup yields CDR1 MGHRA and CDR2 YSYEKL.

This rearrangement joins TRBV12-5 to TRBJ2-1, with D hard to call. V lost 4 bases and J lost 3, with 16 bases in between. Germline V gives CDR1 LGHNT, CDR2 FRNRAP. This CDR3 region has 16 residues. The chain's CDR3 is CASGSHIEERYNEQFF. The CDR3 nucleotides read TGTGCTAGTGGTTCGCACATTGAAGAGCGCTACAATGAGCAGTTCTTC.

This chain links TRBV5-8 with TRBJ1-5, with D uncertain. Germline V gene lookup returns CDR1 SGHTS and CDR2 YDEGEE. The length of the CDR3 is 17 residues. V shed 4 bases and J shed 0 bases, with 17 bases lying between them. The CDR3 spells CASSPSVGENSNQPQHF. The CDR3 region has the DNA TGTGCCAGCAGCCCTTCTGTGGGTGAGAATAGCAATCAGCCCCAGCATTTT. The variable domain in full, with the rest retrieved from reference TRBV5-8 and TRBJ1-5, is EAGVTQSPTHLIKTRGQQATLRCSPISGHTSVYWYQQALGLGLQFLLWYDEGEERNRGNFPPRFSGRQFPNYSSELNVNALELEDSALYLCASSPSVGENSNQPQHFGDGTRLSIL.

This chain uses TRBV6-1 with TRBJ2-5; D might be TRBD2 (6 bases). The germline V gene encodes CDR1 MNHNS and CDR2 SASEGT. V shed 3 bases and J shed 11 bases, with 16 bases lying between them. The CDR3 is made up of 13 amino acids. CDR3 sequence (DNA): TGTGCCAGCAGTGATCTACTAGCCGCAGAGCAGTACTTC. Protein sequence: CASSDLLAAEQYF.

This chain connects TRBV10-3 to TRBJ2-1; D unclear. Trimming shortened V by 8 bases and J by 8 bases, and 16 bases separated the two germline ends. Germline V lookup: CDR1 ENHRY, CDR2 SYGVKD. The CDR3 extends over 13 amino acids. CDR3 in DNA: TGTGCCATCCTTCCGACCTCGGGCCATGAGCAGTTCTTC. Residues: CAILPTSGHEQFF.

The chain carries TRBV9 and TRBJ1-1; 7 bases map to TRBD1. CDR3 length equals 13 residues. The junction had 0 bases not matched to a gene; V was cut back by 3 bases and J by 1 base. CDR1 and CDR2 (germline): SGDLS, YYNGEE. DNA of the CDR3: TGTGCCAGCAGCGGACAGGGGAACACTGAAGCTTTCTTT. Translating gives CASSGQGNTEAFF.

This clone was counted a few times. The chain employs TRBV19 and TRBJ2-7; D possibly matches TRBD1 or TRBD2 (6 bases each). V was cut by 2 bases and J by 0 bases, with 17 bases left in between. Germline V gene data show CDR1 as LNHDA and CDR2 as SQIVND (reference sequence). The CDR3 is 17 residues long. CDR3 bases: TGTGCCAGTAGTATACCAGGGGACTCTTCCCTCTCCTACGAGCAGTACTTC. This gives the protein CASSIPGDSSLSYEQYF.